This T cell receptor beta chain was profiled in a study of shared clonotypes between healthy human individuals. Study-level points and caveats: Non-shared clonotypes had lower generation probabilities than clonotypes shared by all four sorted-subset donors. The sharing of approximately 4.6% of naive CD4 clonotypes was seen across several donors.

Of note for this clone: The antigen is unknown.

The authors ran the assay at deep level. Clones were read by immunoSEQ multiplex PCR, and TCRdb kept only the in-frame ones, dropping some. The data hold fewer than 3 million clones, with roughly 90% observed a single time. The V gene's germline CDR1 is SQVTM and CDR2 ANQGSEA. Trimming pared 6 bases from V and 7 bases from J, leaving 18 bases between. This CDR3 region has 13 residues. This clonotype was sampled from a man aged 18-30 years in good health. Some clones in this sample may be carry-over from other donors' samples. The rearrangement links TRBV29-1 to TRBJ1-1; D is ambiguous. The specimen was naive CD4+ T cells from PBMCs. Subset reported: CD45RA+ positively selected. The CDR3 DNA is TGCAGCGTAATGCGGCCGAATCGGGGTGAAGCTTTCTTT. Its translation is CSVMRPNRGEAFF.